This T cell receptor (beta chain) came from a study of blood T cell repertoires in COVID-19. In the study overall: The United States, Italy and Spain supplied acute and convalescent COVID-19 samples. From T cells, B-cell-depleted T cells, or PBMCs came the material, which was cDNA or gDNA.

In its sample, this clone was seen once. As handled by the study authors: Cell counts per sample came from amplifying reference gene primers. The method was immunoSEQ multiplex PCR; TCRdb's version includes in-frame clones alone and lacks a portion of them. The DNA gave D and trimming, while V, J and clone size come from that table. The sample records about 14,000 clones, roughly 72% being singletons. Trimming cost V 4 bases and J 3 bases; bases outside gene matches: 5. The CDR3 extends over 15 amino acids. Germline CDR1 is PRHDT and CDR2 is FYEKMQ (reference sequence). The V and J genes are TRBV13 and TRBJ2-1, with 8 bases fitting TRBD1. The TCR originated in a man aged 70 or older with acute or convalescent COVID-19. The sample taken for sequencing was peripheral blood. CDR3 DNA: TGTGCCAGCAGCTCGTCAGGACAGGGCTACAATGAGCAGTTCTTC. It translates to CASSSSGQGYNEQFF.